This entry lists 13 T cell receptor beta chains sequenced from one sample in a study of B cell selection in AIRE deficiency. Sequenced by immunoSEQ multiplex PCR; TCRdb stores in-frame clones only, minus some. The sample holds some 25,000 clones, 80% to 95% seen once. Sorted regulatory T cells were CD4-positive, CD25-high and CD127-low or negative. Sequencing was performed on CD4+CD25+ Tregs sorted from PBMCs. Every receptor here comes from a human donor in good health.

This chain connects TRBV18 to TRBJ2-2; TRBD1 aligns across 11 bases. Germline lookup yields CDR1 KGHSH and CDR2 LQKENI. This CDR3 contains 15 residues. With 6 bases clipped from V and 5 bases from J, the junction kept 5 bases outside the gene matches. The CDR3 sequence: CASSPDRGRTGELFF. Here the CDR3 DNA reads TGTGCCAGCTCCCCGGACAGGGGGCGGACCGGGGAGCTGTTTTTT.

The DNA for the CDR3 is TGTGCCAGCAGTGAACAAGGACAGGGGCGCGGCTACACCTTC. It yields the protein CASSEQGQGRGYTF. This chain uses TRBV2 with TRBJ1-2, with 9 bases fitting TRBD1. CDR1 is SNHLY, CDR2 FYNNEI, per germline. The J segment lost 8 bases and the V segment lost 2 bases, leaving 6 bases of the junction unmatched. There are 14 residues in the CDR3.

This CDR3 reads CASSLGQRGGSEQFF. Here the CDR3 DNA reads TGCGCCAGCAGCTTGGGACAACGGGGGGGCAGTGAGCAGTTCTTC. The chain carries TRBV5-1 and TRBJ2-1; 8 bases are a match to TRBD2. CDR1 is SGHRS and CDR2 is YFSETQ in the germline V gene. Trimming at V came to 0 bases and at J to 9 bases, leaving 8 bases not matched to a gene. The CDR3 spans 15 residues.

The rearrangement joins TRBV29-1 to TRBJ2-7; 7 nucleotides align to TRBD2. The V gene end was trimmed by 4 bases and the J gene end by 6 bases; junction bases not matched to a gene: 12. The CDR3 is 14 amino acids. CDR1 is SQVTM, CDR2 ANQGSEA, per germline. This CDR3 is CSVVLGDYGGEQYF. In DNA form, the CDR3 reads TGCAGCGTTGTGTTAGGGGACTACGGAGGCGAGCAGTACTTC.

The V call is TRBV27, the J call TRBJ2-2, with 10 bases lining up with TRBD2. The CDR3 covers 14 residues. After removal of 8 bases from V and 10 bases from J, the junction contained 10 bases not matched to a gene. Germline CDR1 MNHEY, CDR2 SMNVEV (reference sequence). In nucleotides, the CDR3 is TGTGCCAGCCGGAAGACTAGCGGGCCGCCGGAGCTGTTTTTT. This gives the protein CASRKTSGPPELFF.

This clone was counted once. The V gene is TRBV5-1, the J gene TRBJ1-3; no reliable D call. The CDR3 is made up of 18 amino acids. Germline CDR1 SGHRS, CDR2 YFSETQ. Between the trimmed V and J ends, which lost 0 bases and 0 bases, there was a span of 16 bases. This CDR3 reads CASSLGFSSVISGNTIYF. In DNA, the CDR3 is TGCGCCAGCAGCTTGGGGTTTAGCAGTGTCATCTCTGGAAACACCATATATTTT.

This chain joins TRBV5-1 and TRBJ2-5; 9 bases match TRBD2. Looked up from germline, CDR1 is SGHRS and CDR2 is YFSETQ. The CDR3 runs to 15 residues. The V and J ends lost 4 bases and 5 bases, in that order; junction bases with no gene match: 9. CDR3 residues: CASSPLAGRGETQYF. The CDR3 DNA sequence: TGCGCCAGCAGCCCCCTAGCGGGGCGAGGGGAGACCCAGTACTTC.

This chain uses TRBV18 with TRBJ1-5; maybe TRBD1 (5 bases). CDR1 is KGHSH, CDR2 LQKENI, per germline. The CDR3 has 12 amino acids. V gave up 3 bases and J gave up 9 bases, with 9 bases separating them. CDR3 region: CASSPPGGPQHF. The CDR3 DNA follows: TGTGCCAGCTCACCCCCCGGGGGGCCCCAGCATTTT.

This chain uses TRBV7-3 with TRBJ1-1; perhaps TRBD1 as D (5 bases). The CDR3 sequence is 14 residues long. Between the trimmed V and J ends, which lost 5 bases and 0 bases, there was a span of 10 bases. CDR1 is SGHTA and CDR2 is FQGTGA in the germline V gene. The CDR3 coding sequence is TGTGCCAGCAGCCGCGACAGCATGAACACTGAAGCTTTCTTT. Translated: CASSRDSMNTEAFF.

The V call is TRBV7-9, the J call TRBJ2-1; D not resolved. The V gene lost 1 base and the J gene lost 9 bases, with 4 bases spanning the gap. The CDR3 has 11 amino acids. Germline CDR1 and CDR2: SEHNR and FQNEAQ (reference sequence). The CDR3 nucleotides read TGTGCCAGCAGCTTAGAGGGTGAGCAGTTCTTC. Translating it yields CASSLEGEQFF.

CDR3 coding DNA: TGTGCCACCAGCAGAGAAAGGGACAGCCGCAATCAGCCCCAGCATTTT. It specifies CATSRERDSRNQPQHF. The chain links TRBV15 to TRBJ1-5, with 7 nucleotides matching TRBD1. V was clipped by 0 bases and J by 2 bases; unmatched bases: 4. The CDR3 is made up of 16 amino acids. Per the germline V gene, CDR1 is LNHNV and CDR2 is YYDKDF (reference sequence).

V usage is TRBV28 and J usage is TRBJ2-7, with D perhaps matching TRBD1 (6 bases). Germline V gene lookup returns CDR1 MDHEN and CDR2 SYDVKM. The CDR3 sequence is 13 residues long. V lost 7 bases and J lost 0, with 10 bases in between. The CDR3 coding sequence is TGTGCCAGCAACCCGGACAGCTCCTACGAGCAGTACTTC. Its protein product is CASNPDSSYEQYF.

The chain recombines TRBV7-3 with TRBJ1-2; TRBD1 matches at 8 bases. The germline V gene has CDR1 SGHTA and CDR2 FQGTGA. The junction had 14 bases not matched to a gene; V was cut back by 5 bases and J by 6 bases. This CDR3 comprises 16 residues. The CDR3 reads CASSPSNGQGMDGYTF. In nucleotides, the CDR3 is TGTGCCAGCAGCCCCTCTAACGGACAGGGAATGGATGGCTACACCTTC.